The 28 T cell receptor beta chains given below trace back to one sample, sequenced in a study of cytomegalovirus exposure and HLA in healthy donors. The PCR used 60 Vbeta and 13 Jbeta primers. TCRdb's copy holds only in-frame clones and misses some; the assay was immunoSEQ multiplex PCR. The table records about 140,000 clones, over 65% of them present only once. The specimen sequenced was PBMCs. The source is a woman in her twenties or thirties in good health and CMV-seronegative.

V gene TRBV6-5 combines with J gene TRBJ2-5; no firm D call. Germline V CDR1 and CDR2: MNHEY, SVGAGI. This CDR3 is 14 amino acids long. Trimming removed 0 bases from V and 2 bases from J, with 7 bases in between. Here the CDR3 DNA reads TGTGCCAGCAGTTACTCGTGGAGTCAAGAGACCCAGTACTTC. Its translation is CASSYSWSQETQYF.

The chain has TRBV5-5 and TRBJ1-4; the D is unclear. The CDR3 sequence is 14 residues long. Germline assignment: CDR1 SGHKS and CDR2 YYEKEE (reference sequence). V was shortened by 4 bases and J by 4 bases, with 11 bases between the two germline ends. The CDR3 sequence: CASSRGYDNEKLFF. As DNA, the CDR3 is TGTGCCAGCAGCCGAGGTTATGATAATGAAAAACTGTTTTTT.

The V and J genes are TRBV29-1 and TRBJ2-7; D might be TRBD2 (5 bases). From germline, CDR1 is SQVTM and CDR2 ANQGSEA. This CDR3 comprises 11 residues. V gave up 6 bases and J gave up 5 bases, with 11 bases separating them. For the CDR3, the DNA is TGCAGCGTCCGGGCGGGTAACGAGCAGTACGTC. It is translated as CSVRAGNEQYV.

The genes are TRBV27 and TRBJ2-3, with 9 bases identical to TRBD1. CDR1 is MNHEY, CDR2 SMNVEV, per germline (reference sequence). This CDR3 spans 17 amino acids. J gave up 3 bases and V 2 bases, and 9 bases lay outside the gene matches. The DNA for the CDR3 is TGTGCCAGCAGTTTAGGCCCGGGACAGGGCGGAACAGATACGCAGTATTTT. Its protein product is CASSLGPGQGGTDTQYF.

J is TRBJ1-5 and V is TRBV5-1; D is perhaps TRBD1 (5 bases). Deletions cut 4 bases from V and 2 bases from J, with 16 bases between. CDR1 is SGHRS, CDR2 YFSETQ, per germline. This CDR3 region has 16 residues. The CDR3 coding sequence is TGCGCCAGCAGCGACGGGGACGGAGGGGGCAATCAGCCCCAGCATTTT. Translating gives CASSDGDGGGNQPQHF.

The rearrangement links TRBV18 to TRBJ1-2; the match to TRBD1 covers 7 bases. J was trimmed by 5 bases and V by 3 bases; bases with no gene match: 9. Germline V gene data show CDR1 as KGHSH and CDR2 as LQKENI. CDR3 length: 15 amino acids. The CDR3 DNA reads TGTGCCAGCTCACCTGAAGGACAGGCAGGGTATGGCTACACCTTC. This gives the protein CASSPEGQAGYGYTF.

The chain links TRBV11-3 to TRBJ2-7; D is perhaps TRBD1 (5 bases). CDR3 length: 15 residues. V lost 1 base, J lost 2 bases, and 12 bases lay in between. The V gene's germline CDR1 is SGHNT and CDR2 YENEEA. The chain's CDR3 is CASSLGGEGAYEQYF. In DNA form, the CDR3 reads TGTGCCAGCAGCTTAGGAGGAGAAGGGGCCTACGAGCAGTACTTC. The full variable domain, in which reference TRBV11-3 and TRBJ2-7 provide the parts outside the CDR3, is EAGVVQSPRYKIIEKKQPVAFWCNPISGHNTLYWYLQNLGQGPELLIRYENEEAVDDSQLPKDRFSAERLKGVDSTLKIQPAELGDSAVYLCASSLGGEGAYEQYFGPGTRLTVT.

This clone was detected a few times. The chain links TRBV20-1 to TRBJ1-2; 8 bases map to TRBD1. Germline assignment: CDR1 DFQATT and CDR2 SNEGSKA (reference sequence). This CDR3 has 10 residues. The CDR3 nucleotides read TGCATCGGACAGGGCAATGGCTACACCTTC. Encoded protein: CIGQGNGYTF.

This clone was seen more than once but under ten times. The rearrangement uses TRBV27 and TRBJ1-5; 7 nucleotides align to TRBD1. The CDR3 covers 15 residues. The ends lost 6 bases at V and 2 bases at J; junction bases unmatched: 7. Germline V lookup: CDR1 MNHEY, CDR2 SMNVEV (reference sequence). The CDR3 here is CASRSTGAGNQPQHF. The CDR3 nucleotides are TGTGCCAGCAGATCTACAGGGGCGGGCAATCAGCCCCAGCATTTT.

J is TRBJ2-3 and V is TRBV18; 8 bases fit TRBD2. CDR1 is KGHSH, CDR2 LQKENI, per germline. The trim removed 2 bases at V and 4 bases at J, leaving 5 bases unmatched. The CDR3 length is 15 residues. In nucleotides, the CDR3 is TGTGCCAGCTCACCAAGAAGCGGGAGCGCAGATACGCAGTATTTT. It encodes CASSPRSGSADTQYF.

The genes are TRBV6-4 and TRBJ1-1, with D possibly matching TRBD1 (5 bases). This CDR3 is built from 14 residues. Trimming removed 0 bases from V and 8 bases from J, with 13 bases in between. CDR1 is MRHNA, CDR2 SNTAGT, per germline. In DNA form, the CDR3 reads TGTGCCAGCAGTGACTCAGGGGATGGGAAGGAAGCTTTCTTT. Its protein is CASSDSGDGKEAFF.

The V gene is TRBV28, the J gene TRBJ2-3, with 7 bases that match TRBD1. J gave up 0 bases and V 3 bases, and 6 bases lay outside the gene matches. This CDR3 spans 16 amino acids. Germline lookup yields CDR1 MDHEN and CDR2 SYDVKM. CDR3 loop: CASSFNRDSSTDTQYF. The DNA for the CDR3 is TGTGCCAGCAGTTTTAACCGGGACAGCAGCACAGATACGCAGTATTTT.

This clone has more than one count but fewer than ten. The rearrangement uses TRBV7-2 and TRBJ1-5; 7 positions match TRBD1. J gave up 7 bases and V 5 bases, and 14 bases lay outside the gene matches. CDR1 is SGHTA, CDR2 FQGNSA, per germline. The CDR3 sequence is 16 residues long. This chain's CDR3 is CASSPGPTGYGQPQHF. The CDR3 DNA sequence: TGTGCCAGCAGCCCTGGCCCGACAGGGTACGGGCAGCCCCAGCATTTT.

The chain joins TRBV25-1 to TRBJ2-7; no firm D call. CDR1 is MGHDK, CDR2 SYGVNS, per germline. With 4 bases removed from V and 1 base from J, the gap between germline ends came to 14 bases. This CDR3 spans 15 amino acids. CDR3 loop: CASSGVGGFSYEQYF. The CDR3 DNA reads TGTGCCAGCAGTGGTGTAGGCGGTTTTTCCTACGAGCAGTACTTC.

This clone was counted once. The chain has TRBV4-2 and TRBJ2-1; D may be TRBD1 (5 bases). There are 15 residues in the CDR3. Trimming pared 1 base from V and 0 bases from J, leaving 7 bases between. Germline V gene data show CDR1 as LGHNA and CDR2 as YNFKEQ. The CDR3 bases are TGTGCCAGCAGCCAAGGGGGCAGCTCCTACAATGAGCAGTTCTTC. This gives the protein CASSQGGSSYNEQFF.

The J gene is TRBJ2-3, the V gene TRBV7-3; weak D call: TRBD1 (5 bases). V was clipped by 2 bases and J by 1 base, with 10 bases between them. The CDR3 consists of 15 residues. Germline V gives CDR1 SGHTA, CDR2 FQGTGA. CDR3: CASSLPGKGTDTQYF. CDR3 bases: TGTGCCAGCAGCTTACCAGGGAAGGGCACAGATACGCAGTATTTT. The complete variable domain, with remaining parts taken from reference TRBV7-3 and TRBJ2-3, reads GAGVSQTPSNKVTEKGKYVELRCDPISGHTALYWYRQSLGQGPEFLIYFQGTGAADDSGLPNDRFFAVRPEGSVSTLKIQRTERGDSAVYLCASSLPGKGTDTQYFGPGTRLTVL.

The CDR3 loop is CASSVAPRGYNEQFF. The CDR3 DNA follows: TGTGCCAGCAGCGTAGCTCCCCGGGGGTACAATGAGCAGTTCTTC. The chain joins TRBV9 to TRBJ2-1, with TRBD2 as a possible D gene (6 bases). Between the trimmed V and J ends, which lost 0 bases and 4 bases, there was a span of 11 bases. The CDR3 extends over 15 amino acids. Germline lookup yields CDR1 SGDLS and CDR2 YYNGEE.

The V call is TRBV5-1, the J call TRBJ2-3; 10 positions agree with TRBD2. This CDR3 region has 15 residues. The V gene's germline CDR1 is SGHRS and CDR2 YFSETQ. The V segment lost 4 bases and the J segment 6 bases; nucleotides outside the gene matches: 8. This CDR3 reads CASSPSLAGLDTQYF. DNA of the CDR3: TGCGCCAGCAGCCCCTCACTAGCGGGGTTGGATACGCAGTATTTT.

The V gene is TRBV6-1, the J gene TRBJ2-6, with 9 nucleotides matching TRBD2. V lost 2 bases to trimming and J lost 1 base; unmatched junction nucleotides: 3. From germline, CDR1 is MNHNS and CDR2 SASEGT. The CDR3 contains 17 residues. Written as DNA, the CDR3 is TGTGCCAGCAGTGAATTGCGGGGGGGATCTGGGGCCAACGTCCTGACTTTC. This sequence encodes CASSELRGGSGANVLTF.

The genes are TRBV10-3 and TRBJ2-1, with TRBD2 matching over 8 bases. This CDR3 has 15 residues. The J segment lost 6 bases and the V segment lost 5 bases, leaving 9 bases of the junction unmatched. Germline lookup yields CDR1 ENHRY and CDR2 SYGVKD. As DNA, the CDR3 is TGTGCCATCAGTCCCGGGGGGGGAAGTTTCAATGAGCAGTTCTTC. This gives the protein CAISPGGGSFNEQFF.

V is TRBV18 and J is TRBJ2-2; 7 positions agree with TRBD1. This CDR3 is 14 amino acids long. Per germline, CDR1 KGHSH and CDR2 LQKENI. J lost 2 bases, V lost 7 bases, and 4 bases had no gene match. CDR3 in amino acids: CASWRQGNTGELFF. For the CDR3, the DNA is TGTGCCAGCTGGCGACAGGGCAACACCGGGGAGCTGTTTTTT.

J is TRBJ2-7 and V is TRBV2; 8 bases are shared with TRBD2. The CDR3 is made up of 14 amino acids. CDR1 and CDR2 (germline): SNHLY, FYNNEI. Trimming removed 2 bases from V and 2 bases from J; junction bases left unmatched: 2. This chain's CDR3 is CASSETGGPYEQYF. The CDR3 bases are TGTGCCAGCAGTGAAACGGGAGGGCCCTACGAGCAGTACTTC.

V gene TRBV6-7 combines with J gene TRBJ2-7, with a weak D call TRBD1 (5 bases). TRBV6-7 is filed as an ORF, its function uncertain. The CDR3 is 15 residues long. Trimming left V 6 bases short and J 4 bases short, with 19 bases between. CDR3 in DNA: TGTGCCAGCAGACCTCGTGGAAGGGGTGGTTACGAGCAGTACGTC. Its protein product is CASRPRGRGGYEQYV.

The V and J genes are TRBV6-1 and TRBJ2-3; possibly TRBD1 for D (6 bases). Germline assignment: CDR1 MNHNS and CDR2 SASEGT. Trimming took off 2 bases at V and 2 bases at J, with 11 bases between the two ends. The CDR3 has 15 amino acids. CDR3 sequence: CASSEQGHITDTQYF. DNA of the CDR3: TGTGCCAGCAGTGAACAGGGACACATCACAGATACGCAGTATTTT.

V gene TRBV2 combines with J gene TRBJ1-2, with D possibly being TRBD1 (6 bases). The CDR3 is 13 residues long. Per the germline V gene, CDR1 is SNHLY and CDR2 is FYNNEI. The V end was cut by 7 bases, the J end by 6 bases, with 15 bases between. The CDR3 region has the DNA TGTGCCAGCACTCCAGGGGCGCGTCATGGCTACACCTTC. Its translation is CASTPGARHGYTF. Looking up the rest from reference TRBV2 and TRBJ1-2 gives the full variable domain: EPEVTQTPSHQVTQMGQEVILRCVPISNHLYFYWYRQILGQKVEFLVSFYNNEISEKSEIFDDQFSVERPDGSNFTLKIRSTKLEDSAMYFCASTPGARHGYTFGSGTRLTVV.

This clone turned up a few times. The V call is TRBV14, the J call TRBJ1-5; D not certain. The V gene's germline CDR1 is SGHDN and CDR2 FVKESK. V was clipped by 1 base and J by 8 bases, with 9 bases between them. This CDR3 comprises 13 residues. The CDR3 loop is CASSQGLQEPQHF. In nucleotides, the CDR3 is TGTGCCAGCAGCCAAGGCCTCCAGGAGCCCCAGCATTTT.

The V call is TRBV7-9, the J call TRBJ2-5; D is unresolved. The V gene lost 2 bases and the J gene lost 1 base, with 8 bases spanning the gap. CDR3 length: 14 amino acids. The germline V gene encodes CDR1 SEHNR and CDR2 FQNEAQ (reference sequence). The CDR3 bases are TGTGCCAGCAGCTTATTCCAGGTCCAAGAGACCCAGTACTTC. Its translation is CASSLFQVQETQYF. The full variable domain, rest sourced from reference TRBV7-9 and TRBJ2-5, is DTGVSQNPRHKITKRGQNVTFRCDPISEHNRLYWYRQTLGQGPEFLTYFQNEAQLEKSRLLSDRFSAERPKGSFSTLEIQRTEQGDSAMYLCASSLFQVQETQYFGPGTRLLVL.

The gene calls are TRBV11-2 and TRBJ2-3; D ambiguous. The germline V gene has CDR1 SGHAT and CDR2 FQNNGV. This CDR3 spans 13 amino acids. The ends were cut back, 3 bases at V and 4 bases at J, with 8 bases in the middle. The CDR3 nucleotides are TGTGCCAGCAGCTTTATCGCGGCAGATACGCAGTATTTT. Translated, it gives CASSFIAADTQYF.